Below are 32 T cell receptor beta chains sequenced from a single sample in a study of blood T cell repertoires in COVID-19. The protocol was immunoSEQ multiplex PCR, while the TCRdb copy is restricted to in-frame clones and leaves out a portion. The data show 200,000 to 250,000 clones, with approximately 86% seen just once and 3% to 4.5% held by the top ten. Sequenced input: peripheral blood. The receptors here all came from a woman older than 75 with acute or convalescent COVID-19.

This chain links TRBV5-4 with TRBJ2-7, with a weak D call TRBD2 (7 bases). The CDR3 covers 16 residues. Germline loops: CDR1 SGHNT, CDR2 YYREEE (reference sequence). Trimming pared 6 bases from V and 0 bases from J, leaving 19 bases between. Here the CDR3 reads CASTEGGGPRSYEQYF. The CDR3 DNA reads as TGTGCCAGCACCGAGGGGGGAGGGCCTCGCTCCTACGAGCAGTACTTC.

V usage is TRBV12-3 or TRBV12-4 and J usage is TRBJ2-7; D possibly corresponds to TRBD1 (6 bases). The CDR3 runs 13 residues. With 5 bases removed from V and 5 bases from J, the gap between germline ends came to 13 bases. The CDR3 sequence is CASSIQGFHEQYF. The CDR3 DNA follows: TGTGCCAGCAGTATACAGGGATTCCACGAGCAGTACTTC.

The rearrangement joins TRBV5-1 to TRBJ1-1; unclear D gene. Germline V CDR1 and CDR2: SGHRS, YFSETQ. V lost 4 bases, J lost 5 bases, and 12 bases lay in between. CDR3 length equals 13 residues. The CDR3, as DNA: TGCGCCAGCAGCGAGGAGGCCGGGACTGAAGCTTTCTTT. Its translation is CASSEEAGTEAFF. Using reference TRBV5-1 and TRBJ1-1 for the parts outside the CDR3, the full variable domain is KAGVTQTPRYLIKTRGQQVTLSCSPISGHRSVSWYQQTPGQGLQFLFEYFSETQRNKGNFPGRFSGRQFSNSRSEMNVSTLELGDSALYLCASSEEAGTEAFFGQGTRLTVV.

The chain combines TRBV30 with TRBJ2-1, with 11 bases that match TRBD2. Losses at the gene ends were 2 bases for V and 7 bases for J; bases not matched to a gene: 4. This CDR3 is built from 14 residues. Germline V gene sequence: CDR1 GTSNPN, CDR2 SVGIG (reference sequence). The CDR3 region is CAWSSLAGGNEQFF. The DNA for the CDR3 is TGTGCCTGGAGTTCGCTAGCGGGGGGTAATGAGCAGTTCTTC.

This clone turned up a few times. The CDR3 loop is CASSYGQPQETQYF. In nucleotides, the CDR3 is TGTGCCAGCAGTTACGGACAGCCACAAGAGACCCAGTACTTC. The rearrangement links TRBV6-2 or TRBV6-3 to TRBJ2-5, with D perhaps TRBD1 (6 bases). With 2 bases removed from V and 2 bases from J, the gap between germline ends came to 9 bases. This CDR3 is 14 amino acids long. CDR1 is MNHEY, CDR2 SVGEGT, per germline.

This clone was counted only a few times. This sequence joins TRBV6-1 and TRBJ1-4; the match to TRBD1 covers 9 bases. This CDR3 region has 15 residues. Germline V lookup: CDR1 MNHNS, CDR2 SASEGT. V shed 1 base and J 7 bases; nucleotides not matched to a gene: 4. The CDR3 is CASSEGTGEGEKLFF. The CDR3 DNA reads as TGTGCCAGCAGTGAAGGGACAGGGGAAGGTGAAAAACTGTTTTTT.

J is TRBJ1-1 and V is TRBV3-1 (or the pseudogene TRBV3-2); the match to TRBD1 covers 7 bases. The germline CDR1 and CDR2 sequences are LGHDT and YNNKEL (reference sequence). The CDR3 extends over 14 amino acids. V trimming: 1 base; J trimming: 7 bases; junction bases outside the gene matches: 6. DNA of the CDR3: TGTGCCAGCAGCCAAGTCCTAGGACAGGTTGAAGCTTTCTTT. This codes for CASSQVLGQVEAFF.

V usage is TRBV5-1 and J usage is TRBJ2-1, with 7 bases lining up with TRBD2. The J segment lost 4 bases and the V segment lost 4 bases, leaving 8 bases of the junction unmatched. The CDR3 has 15 residues. The germline CDR1 and CDR2 sequences are SGHRS and YFSETQ. The CDR3 sequence: CASSMSGAVYNEQFF. Here the CDR3 DNA reads TGCGCCAGCAGCATGAGCGGGGCCGTTTACAATGAGCAGTTCTTC.

V usage is TRBV19 and J usage is TRBJ2-3, with a tentative D call TRBD2 (6 bases). V was trimmed by 5 bases and J by 2 bases, leaving 14 bases between them. CDR3 length: 15 amino acids. Germline V gene lookup returns CDR1 LNHDA and CDR2 SQIVND (reference sequence). Here the CDR3 reads CASSPSGRLTDTQYF. DNA of the CDR3: TGTGCCAGTAGTCCTTCCGGGAGACTCACAGATACGCAGTATTTT. The entire variable domain, with the rest obtained from reference TRBV19 and TRBJ2-3, is as follows: DGGITQSPKYLFRKEGQNVTLSCEQNLNHDAMYWYRQDPGQGLRLIYYSQIVNDFQKGDIAEGYSVSREKKESFPLTVTSAQKNPTAFYLCASSPSGRLTDTQYFGPGTRLTVL.

The chain has TRBV11-1 and TRBJ1-2; D is undetermined. Germline V gene data show CDR1 as SGHAT and CDR2 as FQDESV (reference sequence). Trimming pared 5 bases from V and 0 bases from J, leaving 13 bases between. The CDR3 extends over 15 amino acids. The CDR3 reads CASSRDHRANYGYTF. The CDR3, as DNA: TGTGCCAGCAGCCGCGACCACAGAGCTAACTATGGCTACACCTTC.

The CDR3 DNA reads TGTGCCAGTAGTTTTGTCGACAGGGGCAATTCACCCCTCCACTTT. It codes for CASSFVDRGNSPLHF. V is TRBV19 and J is TRBJ1-6, with 8 bases lining up with TRBD1. The CDR3 length is 15 residues. V lost 5 bases to trimming and J lost 7 bases; unmatched junction nucleotides: 7. From germline, CDR1 is LNHDA and CDR2 SQIVND (reference sequence).

In its sample, this clone was seen once. The chain is built from TRBV9 and TRBJ2-2, with 9 bases matching TRBD1. CDR1 and CDR2 (germline): SGDLS, YYNGEE. V shed 0 bases, J shed 6 bases, and the junction held 3 bases outside the gene matches. The CDR3 is 15 amino acids. CDR3 in DNA: TGTGCCAGCAGCGTAGCCGGACAGGGGTCCGGGGAGCTGTTTTTT. It is translated as CASSVAGQGSGELFF. The entire variable domain, with the rest obtained from reference TRBV9 and TRBJ2-2, is as follows: DSGVTQTPKHLITATGQRVTLRCSPRSGDLSVYWYQQSLDQGLQFLIQYYNGEERAKGNILERFSAQQFPDLHSELNLSSLELGDSALYFCASSVAGQGSGELFFGEGSRLTVL.

This clone was counted only a few times. The gene calls are TRBV9 and TRBJ1-3; the match to TRBD1 covers 8 bases. Germline CDR1 SGDLS, CDR2 YYNGEE. V shed 1 base and J 1 base; nucleotides not matched to a gene: 4. The CDR3 has 16 amino acids. In DNA form, the CDR3 reads TGTGCCAGCAGCGTATCAGGGGGCAATTCTGGAAACACCATATATTTT. This translates into CASSVSGGNSGNTIYF.

The chain has TRBV2 and TRBJ1-4; 7 bases are shared with TRBD1. After removal of 5 bases from V and 2 bases from J, the junction contained 2 bases not matched to a gene. CDR3 length equals 14 residues. The germline V gene encodes CDR1 SNHLY and CDR2 FYNNEI. This CDR3 is CASSTGATNEKLFF. The CDR3 DNA reads TGTGCCAGCAGTACAGGGGCTACTAATGAAAAACTGTTTTTT.

For the CDR3, the DNA is TGTGCCAGCAGCTTCACGAGGGGACAGGGAAGACTAACTAATGAAAAACTGTTTTTT. Protein sequence: CASSFTRGQGRLTNEKLFF. The chain is built from TRBV11-2 and TRBJ1-4; 9 nucleotides align to TRBD1. Germline V lookup: CDR1 SGHAT, CDR2 FQNNGV. V lost 3 bases, J lost 1 base, and 12 bases stayed unmatched. This CDR3 comprises 19 residues.

This chain connects TRBV6-6 to TRBJ1-2, with TRBD1 matching 10 bases. J lost 8 bases, V lost 6 bases, and 6 bases had no gene match. Germline lookup yields CDR1 MNHNY and CDR2 SVGAGI (reference sequence). The CDR3 has 13 amino acids. The DNA of the CDR3 is TGTGCCAGCAGAAGGGGACAGGGGACCGGCTACACCTTC. This gives the protein CASRRGQGTGYTF.

The genes are TRBV19 and TRBJ2-2; D is perhaps TRBD1 (6 bases). Trimming took off 5 bases at V and 7 bases at J, with 17 bases between the two ends. Germline-derived CDR1 and CDR2 are LNHDA and SQIVND (reference sequence). This CDR3 is built from 15 residues. CDR3 protein: CASSLDSQGGGELFF. The CDR3, as DNA: TGTGCCAGTAGTCTGGACAGTCAAGGTGGCGGGGAGCTGTTTTTT.

The chain links TRBV5-6 to TRBJ2-2; D ambiguous. V lost 2 bases and J 4 bases, leaving 15 bases between the germline ends. The length of the CDR3 is 16 residues. Germline CDR1 is SGHDT and CDR2 is YYEEEE. CDR3 sequence: CASSFRQTSSTGELFF. Here the CDR3 DNA reads TGTGCCAGCAGCTTCAGGCAAACATCCTCCACCGGGGAGCTGTTTTTT.

The V call is TRBV30, the J call TRBJ1-5, with D perhaps TRBD1 (5 bases). Looked up from germline, CDR1 is GTSNPN and CDR2 is SVGIG (reference sequence). The CDR3 has 14 residues. V was trimmed by 0 bases and J by 9 bases, leaving 15 bases between them. The CDR3 reads CAWSVQVGAGPQHF. CDR3 bases: TGTGCCTGGAGTGTACAGGTAGGGGCCGGGCCCCAGCATTTT.

The chain uses TRBV19 and TRBJ1-5; 7 nucleotides line up with TRBD1. Germline CDR1 is LNHDA and CDR2 is SQIVND (reference sequence). The V and J ends lost 6 bases and 3 bases, in that order; junction bases with no gene match: 2. The CDR3 loop spans 13 amino acids. Here the CDR3 reads CASRTGSNQPQHF. CDR3 coding DNA: TGTGCCAGTAGGACAGGGTCCAATCAGCCCCAGCATTTT.

The rearrangement joins TRBV5-1 to TRBJ2-5; TRBD1 aligns across 8 bases. The CDR3 totals 16 residues. V lost 3 bases, J lost 5 bases, and 12 bases stayed unmatched. CDR1 and CDR2 (germline): SGHRS, YFSETQ. The CDR3 nucleotides are TGCGCCAGCAGCTCCATCGCTTCAGGGGGCGCGGAGACCCAGTACTTC. Protein product: CASSSIASGGAETQYF.

The chain joins TRBV3-1 (or the pseudogene TRBV3-2) to TRBJ1-1; D is possibly TRBD1 (5 bases). Per germline, CDR1 LGHDT and CDR2 YNNKEL (reference sequence). The CDR3 has 13 amino acids. Trimming removed 4 bases at V and 11 bases at J, with 17 bases between. The CDR3 loop is CASSPRGRGRAFF. In DNA, the CDR3 is TGTGCCAGCAGCCCCAGAGGGCGGGGGAGGGCTTTCTTT.

The chain is built from TRBV7-2 and TRBJ1-2; 8 bases map to TRBD1. The CDR3 is 17 amino acids. Germline V gene lookup returns CDR1 SGHTA and CDR2 FQGNSA. V shed 4 bases, J shed 7 bases, and the junction held 17 bases outside the gene matches. The CDR3 DNA sequence: TGTGCCAGCAGCTCCTCCCCGGGGGACAGGAAGAATCGTGGCTACACCTTC. Protein product: CASSSSPGDRKNRGYTF.

This chain joins TRBV6-6 and TRBJ1-6; unclear D gene. Deletions cut 6 bases from V and 5 bases from J, with 11 bases between. This CDR3 comprises 14 residues. The germline gives CDR1 MNHNY, CDR2 SVGAGI (reference sequence). CDR3 residues: CASRPGENNSPLHF. CDR3 nucleotides: TGTGCCAGCAGACCGGGAGAAAATAATTCACCCCTCCACTTT.

The sample holds one count of this clone. This chain joins TRBV19 and TRBJ1-4; D perhaps matches TRBD1 (6 bases). The V end lost 6 bases, the J end lost 3 bases, and 14 bases lay between the germline ends. CDR1 LNHDA and CDR2 SQIVND come from the germline V gene (reference sequence). This CDR3 has 15 amino acids. The CDR3 DNA reads as TGTGCCAGTAGCCCCCAGGGGCTGGCTAATGAAAAACTGTTTTTT. Amino acids: CASSPQGLANEKLFF.

The rearrangement joins TRBV3-1 (or the pseudogene TRBV3-2) to TRBJ1-1, with TRBD1 identical over 11 bases. V was pared by 10 bases and J by 5 bases, with 15 bases of the junction left unmatched. This CDR3 comprises 16 residues. CDR1 and CDR2 (germline): LGHDT, YNNKEL (reference sequence). The CDR3 DNA reads TGTGCCACCTCCCGGACAGGGGGCTTTACCGGGACTGAAGCTTTCTTT. Translated: CATSRTGGFTGTEAFF.

The chain joins TRBV5-1 to TRBJ2-2; 8 bases map to TRBD1. The CDR3 loop spans 16 amino acids. J gave up 5 bases and V 4 bases, and 10 bases lay outside the gene matches. CDR1 and CDR2 from the germline V gene are SGHRS and YFSETQ. CDR3 region: CASSLRTGLGTGELFF. The CDR3 nucleotides read TGCGCCAGCAGCCTCCGGACAGGGCTGGGGACCGGGGAGCTGTTTTTT.

The rearrangement links TRBV7-9 to TRBJ2-7, with 7 bases that match TRBD1. V was clipped by 5 bases and J by 4 bases; unmatched bases: 11. The CDR3 has 15 residues. Germline lookup yields CDR1 SEHNR and CDR2 FQNEAQ (reference sequence). The CDR3 bases are TGTGCCAGCAGCCGTGGGGTTGGGACAGAATACGAGCAGTACTTC. Translating it yields CASSRGVGTEYEQYF.

The chain employs TRBV7-3 and TRBJ2-3; 14 nucleotides agree with TRBD2. J was trimmed by 5 bases and V by 2 bases; bases with no gene match: 0. Germline lookup yields CDR1 SGHTA and CDR2 FQGTGA. CDR3 size: 15 residues. The CDR3 spells CASSLGLAGGDTQYF. As DNA, the CDR3 is TGTGCCAGCAGCTTAGGACTAGCGGGGGGAGATACGCAGTATTTT.

The chain's CDR3 is CASSAVPGDEKLFF. The CDR3 DNA follows: TGTGCCAGCAGCGCCGTCCCGGGGGATGAAAAACTGTTTTTT. This chain links TRBV9 with TRBJ1-4, with D perhaps TRBD1 (5 bases). Trimming took off 3 bases at V and 6 bases at J, with 12 bases between the two ends. This CDR3 is 14 amino acids long. Germline CDR1 is SGDLS and CDR2 is YYNGEE.

This clone was seen once. This chain's CDR3 is CASSPEASGTEAFF. CDR3 nucleotide sequence: TGTGCCAGCAGCCCCGAGGCATCGGGAACTGAAGCTTTCTTT. The chain carries TRBV7-2 and TRBJ1-1; D ambiguous. CDR1 SGHTA and CDR2 FQGNSA come from the germline V gene. This CDR3 has 14 residues. Trimming cost V 5 bases and J 5 bases, with 15 bases left between them.

Comments on this clone: One end of the junction varies from germline; a read error may be responsible. CDR3 sequence reads: CAASQQGYGYTF. The CDR3 region has the DNA TGTGCCGCCAGTCAACAGGGGTATGGCTACACCTTC. The chain is built from TRBV24-1 and TRBJ1-2; 7 positions agree with TRBD1. This CDR3 spans 12 amino acids. Germline V gives CDR1 KGHDR, CDR2 SFDVKD.